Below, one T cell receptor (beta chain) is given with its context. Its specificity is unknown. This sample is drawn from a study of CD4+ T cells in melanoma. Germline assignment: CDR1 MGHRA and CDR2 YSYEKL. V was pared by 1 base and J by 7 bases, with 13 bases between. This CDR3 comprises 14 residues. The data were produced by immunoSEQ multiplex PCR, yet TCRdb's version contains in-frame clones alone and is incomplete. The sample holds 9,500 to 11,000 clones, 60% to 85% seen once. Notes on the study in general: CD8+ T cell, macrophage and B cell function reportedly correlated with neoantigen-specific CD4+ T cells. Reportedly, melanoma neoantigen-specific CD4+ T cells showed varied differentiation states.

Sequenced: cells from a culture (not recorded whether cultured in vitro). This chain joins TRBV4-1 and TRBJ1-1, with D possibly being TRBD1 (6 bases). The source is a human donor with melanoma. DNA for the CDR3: TGCGCCAGCAGCCAAGCATCAGGGGCGATTGAAGCTTTCTTT. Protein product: CASSQASGAIEAFF.